This is a list of T cell receptor beta chains from one sample in a study of CD8+ T cells in alopecia areata. Generated by immunoSEQ multiplex PCR, the TCRdb table keeps only in-frame clones and is missing some. The table records 120,000 to 150,000 clones, 62% of them present only once. The sample comprised CD8+ T cells sorted from blood. These receptors were taken from a human donor in good health. CDR3s include the opening cysteine and the closing phenylalanine or tryptophan. D genes are given only for firm matches. Size values are once, few and many counts, or a class for expanded clones, and some rows have none.

d_gene,j_gene,abundance,v_gene,CDR3aa,CDR3nt
TRBD1,TRBJ1-1,-,TRBV5-6,CASSLGQGAIF,TGTGCCAGCAGCTTGGGACAGGGGGCAATCTTT
-,TRBJ2-3,once,TRBV13,CASSVRTPSDTQYF,TGTGCCAGCAGCGTGAGGACACCAAGCGATACGCAGTATTTT
-,TRBJ2-2,few,TRBV13,CASSLDTIRAGELFF,TGTGCCAGCAGCTTAGACACAATACGAGCCGGGGAGCTGTTTTTT
-,TRBJ2-7,few,TRBV7-6,CASSPGYEQYF,TGTGCCAGCAGTCCCGGTTACGAGCAGTACTTC
-,TRBJ2-4,-,TRBV9,CASSGRGARKNIQYF,TGTGCCAGCAGCGGACGGGGGGCGCGCAAAAACATTCAGTACTTC
TRBD1,TRBJ1-1,-,TRBV27,CASRTGVNTEAFF,TGTGCCAGCCGGACAGGAGTTAACACTGAAGCTTTCTTT
TRBD1,TRBJ1-5,-,TRBV19,CASSTGTGTQPQHF,TGTGCCAGTAGTACCGGGACAGGGACTCAGCCCCAGCATTTT
-,TRBJ1-5,-,TRBV27,CASRFRVFQPQHF,TGTGCCAGCAGATTTCGGGTCTTTCAGCCCCAGCATTTT
TRBD1,TRBJ1-1,-,TRBV15,CATSADRMRTEAFF,TGTGCCACCAGCGCGGACAGGATGCGGACTGAAGCTTTCTTT
-,TRBJ2-5,-,TRBV5-1,CASSLALETQYF,TGCGCCAGCAGCTTGGCCTTGGAGACCCAGTACTTC
TRBD1,TRBJ2-7,-,TRBV30,CAWSLTGGHEQYF,TGTGCCTGGAGTCTAACAGGGGGCCACGAGCAGTACTTC
-,TRBJ1-1,-,TRBV7-9,CASRPSGSNEAFF,TGTGCCAGCAGACCCTCGGGTTCGAATGAAGCTTTCTTT
TRBD2,TRBJ2-2,-,TRBV4-2,CASSQESAGKGPGELFF,TGTGCCAGCAGCCAAGAGTCAGCGGGAAAAGGTCCCGGGGAGCTGTTTTTT
-,TRBJ2-1,-,TRBV4-1,CASSQVRGSYNEQFF,TGCGCCAGCAGCCAAGTGCGTGGATCCTACAATGAGCAGTTCTTC
-,TRBJ2-7,-,TRBV27,CAFTDQARDEQYF,TGTGCCTTCACCGATCAGGCTAGAGACGAGCAGTACTTC
-,TRBJ1-1,-,TRBV4-2,CASSQRGAGTEAFF,TGTGCCAGCAGCCAAAGGGGAGCGGGGACTGAAGCTTTCTTT
TRBD2,TRBJ2-1,-,TRBV30,CAWSALGLAGRVEQFF,TGTGCCTGGAGTGCATTGGGACTAGCGGGACGGGTTGAGCAGTTCTTC
-,TRBJ1-1,once,TRBV30,CAYSHLTEAFF,TGTGCCTATTCACATTTGACTGAAGCTTTCTTT
-,TRBJ1-1,-,TRBV7-9,CASRWGGDTEAFF,TGTGCCAGCAGATGGGGAGGGGACACTGAAGCTTTCTTT
TRBD1,TRBJ2-6,-,TRBV29-1,CSVELRGQSGANVLTF,TGCAGCGTTGAACTCCGGGGACAGTCCGGGGCCAACGTCCTGACTTTC
-,TRBJ2-3,few,TRBV4-1,CASSQEWRGTDTQYF,TGCGCCAGCAGCCAAGAGTGGCGAGGCACAGATACGCAGTATTTT
-,TRBJ2-7,few,TRBV29-1,CSVEVGAYEQYF,TGCAGCGTTGAAGTGGGGGCCTACGAGCAGTACTTC
TRBD2,TRBJ2-3,-,TRBV2,CAGLAGAAADTQYF,TGTGCCGGACTAGCGGGAGCAGCGGCGGATACGCAGTATTTT
TRBD2,TRBJ2-1,-,TRBV6-4,CASSDVAGGEQFF,TGTGCCAGCAGTGACGTAGCGGGGGGGGAGCAGTTCTTC
TRBD1,TRBJ2-2,-,TRBV19,CASSWGQTNTGELFF,TGTGCCAGTAGTTGGGGACAGACTAACACCGGGGAGCTGTTTTTT
-,TRBJ1-1,-,TRBV27,CASSLSVRNTEAFF,TGTGCCAGCAGTTTATCGGTCCGGAACACTGAAGCTTTCTTT
-,TRBJ2-1,few,TRBV5-1,CASSLTGPYNEQFF,TGCGCCAGCAGCTTGACGGGCCCTTACAATGAGCAGTTCTTC
-,TRBJ2-7,-,TRBV30,CAWSVVGPGREQYF,TGTGCCTGGAGTGTAGTTGGTCCAGGGCGCGAGCAGTACTTC
-,TRBJ2-1,few,TRBV19,CASSMGSGTYYNEQFF,TGTGCCAGTAGTATGGGCTCGGGGACCTACTACAATGAGCAGTTCTTC
-,TRBJ2-3,-,TRBV15,CATSTTLIF,TGTGCCACCAGCACGACCCTCATTTTT
TRBD2,TRBJ2-1,-,TRBV15,CATSTKLAGVGNEQFF,TGTGCCACCAGCACTAAACTAGCGGGAGTTGGCAATGAGCAGTTCTTC
TRBD1,TRBJ1-2,-,TRBV5-1,CASSLGGTDYGYTF,TGCGCCAGCAGCTTGGGCGGGACAGACTATGGCTACACCTTC
TRBD2,TRBJ2-7,few,TRBV29-1,CSVVVPAGLVYEQYF,TGCAGCGTTGTCGTTCCGGCGGGACTAGTCTACGAGCAGTACTTC
TRBD1,TRBJ2-7,few,TRBV29-1,CSFEQGAYEQYF,TGCAGCTTTGAACAGGGGGCTTACGAGCAGTACTTC
TRBD1,TRBJ2-7,-,TRBV7-9,CASSPGDRLHEQYF,TGTGCCAGCAGCCCCGGGGACAGGCTCCACGAGCAGTACTTC
-,TRBJ1-2,-,TRBV27,CASSPGLARGLSGYTF,TGTGCCAGCAGCCCCGGCCTCGCCAGGGGACTCTCTGGCTACACCTTC
-,TRBJ1-5,-,TRBV25-1,CASSGYSNQPQHF,TGTGCCAGCAGTGGGTATAGCAATCAGCCCCAGCATTTT
TRBD1,TRBJ2-1,-,TRBV9,CASGTGPNEQFF,TGTGCCAGCGGGACAGGACCCAATGAGCAGTTCTTC
-,TRBJ1-1,once,TRBV30,CAWKGATIGPMNTEAFF,TGTGCCTGGAAAGGGGCAACAATCGGGCCCATGAACACTGAAGCTTTCTTT
TRBD2,TRBJ2-2,-,TRBV2,CASSGLGLNTGELFF,TGTGCCAGCAGTGGCCTGGGACTAAACACCGGGGAGCTGTTTTTT
-,TRBJ2-3,few,TRBV29-1,CSVEEGSDTQYF,TGCAGCGTTGAAGAAGGTTCAGATACGCAGTATTTT
TRBD2,TRBJ2-1,few,TRBV27,CAASGSYNEQFF,TGTGCCGCCAGCGGGAGCTACAATGAGCAGTTCTTC
-,TRBJ2-7,-,TRBV5-1,CASSLVQSRRDEQYF,TGCGCCAGCAGCTTGGTTCAAAGCCGGCGGGACGAGCAGTACTTC
TRBD1,TRBJ2-5,few,TRBV10-3,CAISEGPGGTQYF,TGTGCCATCAGTGAGGGGCCAGGGGGGACCCAGTACTTC
-,TRBJ1-1,-,TRBV5-8,CASSLSGTSTEAFF,TGTGCCAGCAGCTTATCCGGGACAAGCACTGAAGCTTTCTTT
-,TRBJ2-1,-,TRBV7-9,CASSLAGDGGEQFF,TGTGCCAGCAGCTTAGCGGGAGACGGAGGGGAGCAGTTCTTC
TRBD2,TRBJ2-1,few,TRBV29-1,CSVEGWEGSINEQFF,TGCAGCGTTGAGGGGTGGGAGGGGAGTATCAATGAGCAGTTCTTC
-,TRBJ1-1,few,TRBV11-2,CASSFLFGGEAFF,TGTGCCAGCAGCTTTTTGTTCGGCGGTGAAGCTTTCTTT
TRBD1,TRBJ2-7,few,TRBV27,CASGDPGTGPVEQYF,TGTGCCAGCGGCGATCCCGGGACAGGGCCTGTGGAGCAGTACTTC
-,TRBJ2-5,once,TRBV11-2,CASTQGETQYF,TGTGCCAGCACCCAAGGGGAGACCCAGTACTTC
TRBD1,TRBJ2-7,few,TRBV29-1,CSVEGQGIDEQYF,TGCAGCGTCGAGGGACAGGGGATCGACGAGCAGTACTTC
-,TRBJ2-3,-,TRBV6-1,CASESDTQYF,TGTGCCTCCGAGTCGGATACGCAGTATTTT
-,TRBJ2-7,-,TRBV30,CAWSVIGGYEQYF,TGTGCCTGGAGTGTAATAGGGGGGTACGAGCAGTACTTC
-,TRBJ1-5,-,TRBV10-3,CAISESDQPQHF,TGTGCCATCAGTGAGTCGGATCAGCCCCAGCATTTT
-,TRBJ2-5,-,TRBV6-1,CASSERTDQETQYF,TGTGCCAGCAGTGAAAGGACAGACCAAGAGACCCAGTACTTC
TRBD2,TRBJ2-1,-,TRBV29-1,CSVVAAGGKWYNEQFF,TGCAGCGTTGTCGCCGCGGGAGGGAAGTGGTACAATGAGCAGTTCTTC